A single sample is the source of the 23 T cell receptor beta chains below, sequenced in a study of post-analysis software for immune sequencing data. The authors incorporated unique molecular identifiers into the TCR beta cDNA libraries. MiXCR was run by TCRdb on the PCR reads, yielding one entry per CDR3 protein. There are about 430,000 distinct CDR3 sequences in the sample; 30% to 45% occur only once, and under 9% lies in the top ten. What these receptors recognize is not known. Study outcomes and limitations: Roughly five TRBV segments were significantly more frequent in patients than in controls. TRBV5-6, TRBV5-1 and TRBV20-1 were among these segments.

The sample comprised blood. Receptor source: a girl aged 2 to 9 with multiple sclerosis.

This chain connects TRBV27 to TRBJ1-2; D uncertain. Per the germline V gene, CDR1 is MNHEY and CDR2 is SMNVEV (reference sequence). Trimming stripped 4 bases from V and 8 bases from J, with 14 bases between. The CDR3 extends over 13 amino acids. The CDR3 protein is CASSSLLAGGYTF. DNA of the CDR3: TGTGCCAGCAGTTCACTTCTGGCGGGCGGCTACACCTTC.

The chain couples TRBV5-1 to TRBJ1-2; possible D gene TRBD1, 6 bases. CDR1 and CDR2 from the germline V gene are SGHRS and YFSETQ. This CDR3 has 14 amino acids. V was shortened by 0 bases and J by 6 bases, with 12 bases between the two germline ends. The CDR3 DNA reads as TGCGCCAGCAGCTTGGAGGGCAGGGGTAATGGCTACACCTTC. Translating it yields CASSLEGRGNGYTF.

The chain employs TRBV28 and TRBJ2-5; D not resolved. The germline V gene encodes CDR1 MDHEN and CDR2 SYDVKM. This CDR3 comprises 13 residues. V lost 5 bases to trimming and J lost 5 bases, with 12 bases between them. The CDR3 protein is CASSGPPTETQYF. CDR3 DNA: TGTGCCAGCAGTGGACCGCCGACGGAGACCCAGTACTTC.

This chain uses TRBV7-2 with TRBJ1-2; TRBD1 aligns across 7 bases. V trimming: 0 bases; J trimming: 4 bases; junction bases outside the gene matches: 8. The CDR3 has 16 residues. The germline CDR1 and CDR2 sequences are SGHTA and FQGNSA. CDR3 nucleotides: TGTGCCAGCAGCTTAGCGAACAGGGGAGAGGCCTATGGCTACACCTTC. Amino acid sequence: CASSLANRGEAYGYTF.

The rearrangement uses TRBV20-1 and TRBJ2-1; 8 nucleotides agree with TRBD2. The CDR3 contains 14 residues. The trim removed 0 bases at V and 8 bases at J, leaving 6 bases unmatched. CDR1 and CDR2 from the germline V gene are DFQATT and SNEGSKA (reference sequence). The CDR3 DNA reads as TGCAGTGCTAGAGATCCGACTAGCGACCATGAGCAGTTCTTC. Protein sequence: CSARDPTSDHEQFF.

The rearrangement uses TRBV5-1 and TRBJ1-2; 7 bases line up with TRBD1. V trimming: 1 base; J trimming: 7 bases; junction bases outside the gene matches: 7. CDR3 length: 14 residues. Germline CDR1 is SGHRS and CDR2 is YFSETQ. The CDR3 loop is CASSLFDRVRGYTF. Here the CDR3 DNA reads TGCGCCAGCAGCTTGTTTGACAGGGTCCGTGGCTACACCTTC. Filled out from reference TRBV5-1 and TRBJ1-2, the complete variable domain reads KAGVTQTPRYLIKTRGQQVTLSCSPISGHRSVSWYQQTPGQGLQFLFEYFSETQRNKGNFPGRFSGRQFSNSRSEMNVSTLELGDSALYLCASSLFDRVRGYTFGSGTRLTVV.

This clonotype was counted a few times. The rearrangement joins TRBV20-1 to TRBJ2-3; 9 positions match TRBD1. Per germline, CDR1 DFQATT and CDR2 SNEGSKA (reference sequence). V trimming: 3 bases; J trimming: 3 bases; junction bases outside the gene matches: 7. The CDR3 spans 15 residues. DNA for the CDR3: TGCAGTGCTAGGCCCGGGACAGGGAAGACAGATACGCAGTATTTT. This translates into CSARPGTGKTDTQYF.

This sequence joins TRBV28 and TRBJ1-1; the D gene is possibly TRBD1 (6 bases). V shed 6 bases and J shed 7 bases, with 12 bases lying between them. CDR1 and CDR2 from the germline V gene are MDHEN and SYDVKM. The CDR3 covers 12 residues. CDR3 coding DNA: TGTGCCAGCAGCCCAGGACAGAGTGAAGCTTTCTTT. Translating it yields CASSPGQSEAFF.

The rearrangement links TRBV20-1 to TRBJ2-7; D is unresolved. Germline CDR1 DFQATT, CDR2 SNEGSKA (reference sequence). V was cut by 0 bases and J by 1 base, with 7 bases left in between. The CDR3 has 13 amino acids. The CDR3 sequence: CSARDWDSYEQYF. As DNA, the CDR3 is TGCAGTGCTAGAGATTGGGATTCCTACGAGCAGTACTTC.

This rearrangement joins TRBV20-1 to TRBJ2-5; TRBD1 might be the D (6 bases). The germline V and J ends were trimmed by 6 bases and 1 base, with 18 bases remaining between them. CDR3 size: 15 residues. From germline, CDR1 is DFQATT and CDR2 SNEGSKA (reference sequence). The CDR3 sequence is CSAEIADRPQETQYF. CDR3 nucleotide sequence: TGCAGTGCCGAAATTGCCGACAGGCCCCAAGAGACCCAGTACTTC.

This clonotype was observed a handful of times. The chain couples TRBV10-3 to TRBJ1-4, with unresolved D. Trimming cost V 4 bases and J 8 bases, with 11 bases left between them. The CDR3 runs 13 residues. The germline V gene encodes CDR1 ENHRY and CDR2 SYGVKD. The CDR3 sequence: CAISGGNGEKLFF. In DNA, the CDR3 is TGTGCCATCAGTGGTGGGAACGGCGAAAAACTGTTTTTT.

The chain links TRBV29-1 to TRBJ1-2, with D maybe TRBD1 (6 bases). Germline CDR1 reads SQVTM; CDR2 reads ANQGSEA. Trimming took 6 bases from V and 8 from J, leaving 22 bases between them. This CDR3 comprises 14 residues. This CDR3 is CSVVGGRLGGGYTF. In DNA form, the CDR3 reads TGCAGCGTCGTGGGGGGCAGGCTAGGCGGGGGCTACACCTTC.

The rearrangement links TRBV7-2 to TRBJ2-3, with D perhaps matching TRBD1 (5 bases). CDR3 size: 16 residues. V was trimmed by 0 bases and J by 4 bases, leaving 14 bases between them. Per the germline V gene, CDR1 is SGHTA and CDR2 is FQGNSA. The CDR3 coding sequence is TGTGCCAGCAGCTTAGCAGGCAACCCCAGGGCAGATACGCAGTATTTT. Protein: CASSLAGNPRADTQYF.

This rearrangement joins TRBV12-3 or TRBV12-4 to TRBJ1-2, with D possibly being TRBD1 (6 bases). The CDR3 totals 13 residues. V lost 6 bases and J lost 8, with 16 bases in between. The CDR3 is CASSFLGGRGYTF. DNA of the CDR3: TGTGCCAGCAGCTTTCTGGGGGGCCGGGGCTACACCTTC.

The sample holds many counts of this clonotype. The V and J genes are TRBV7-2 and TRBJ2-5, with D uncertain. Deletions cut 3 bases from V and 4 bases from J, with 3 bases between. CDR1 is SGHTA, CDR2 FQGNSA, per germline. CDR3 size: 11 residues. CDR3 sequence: CASSFLETQYF. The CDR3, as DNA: TGTGCCAGCAGCTTCTTAGAGACCCAGTACTTC.

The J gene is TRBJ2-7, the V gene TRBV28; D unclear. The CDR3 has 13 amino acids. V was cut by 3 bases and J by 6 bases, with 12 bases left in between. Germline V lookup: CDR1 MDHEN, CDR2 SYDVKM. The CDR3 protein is CASSFFGFAEQYF. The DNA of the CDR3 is TGTGCCAGCAGTTTTTTCGGGTTCGCCGAGCAGTACTTC.

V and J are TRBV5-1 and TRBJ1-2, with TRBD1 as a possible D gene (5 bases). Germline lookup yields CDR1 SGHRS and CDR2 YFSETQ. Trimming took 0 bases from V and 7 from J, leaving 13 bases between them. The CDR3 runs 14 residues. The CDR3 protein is CASSLGQGRFGYTF. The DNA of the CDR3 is TGCGCCAGCAGCTTGGGGCAGGGACGCTTTGGCTACACCTTC.

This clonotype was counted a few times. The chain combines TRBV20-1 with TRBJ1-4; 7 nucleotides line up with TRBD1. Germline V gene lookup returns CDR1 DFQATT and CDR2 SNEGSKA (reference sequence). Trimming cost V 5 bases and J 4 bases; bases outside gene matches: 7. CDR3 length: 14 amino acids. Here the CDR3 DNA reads TGCAGTGCTTTATCCGGGACAGTTAATGAAAAACTGTTTTTT. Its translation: CSALSGTVNEKLFF.

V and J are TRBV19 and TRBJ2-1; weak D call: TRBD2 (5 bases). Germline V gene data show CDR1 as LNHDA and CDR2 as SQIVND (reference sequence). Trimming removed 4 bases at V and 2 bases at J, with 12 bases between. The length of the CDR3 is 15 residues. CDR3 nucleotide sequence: TGTGCCAGTAGTACCGGACGGGAAACCTACAATGAGCAGTTCTTC. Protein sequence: CASSTGRETYNEQFF. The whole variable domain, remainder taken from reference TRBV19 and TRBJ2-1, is DGGITQSPKYLFRKEGQNVTLSCEQNLNHDAMYWYRQDPGQGLRLIYYSQIVNDFQKGDIAEGYSVSREKKESFPLTVTSAQKNPTAFYLCASSTGRETYNEQFFGPGTRLTVL.

The CDR3 loop reads CASSNLWTDQPQHF. The CDR3 DNA follows: TGTGCCAGCTCAAACCTTTGGACGGATCAGCCCCAGCATTTT. The V gene is TRBV6-2 or TRBV6-3, the J gene TRBJ1-5; D remains ambiguous. CDR1 and CDR2 (germline): MNHEY, SVGEGT. Trimming removed 8 bases at V and 5 bases at J, with 16 bases between. CDR3 length equals 14 residues.

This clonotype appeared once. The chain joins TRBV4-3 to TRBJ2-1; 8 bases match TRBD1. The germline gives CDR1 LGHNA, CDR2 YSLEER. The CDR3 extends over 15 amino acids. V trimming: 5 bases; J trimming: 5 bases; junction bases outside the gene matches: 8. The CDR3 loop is CASSSNQGANNEQFF. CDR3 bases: TGCGCCAGCAGCTCAAATCAGGGGGCGAACAATGAGCAGTTCTTC.

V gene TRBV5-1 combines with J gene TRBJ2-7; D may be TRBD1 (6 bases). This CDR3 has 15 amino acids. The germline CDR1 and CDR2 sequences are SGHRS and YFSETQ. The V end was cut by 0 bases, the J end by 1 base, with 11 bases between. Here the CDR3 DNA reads TGCGCCAGCAGCTTGGGACAGGAGTTTTCCTACGAGCAGTACTTC. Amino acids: CASSLGQEFSYEQYF.

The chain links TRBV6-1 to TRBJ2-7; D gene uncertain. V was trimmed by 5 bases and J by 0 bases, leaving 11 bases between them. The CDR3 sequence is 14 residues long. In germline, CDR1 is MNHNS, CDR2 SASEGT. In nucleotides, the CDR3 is TGTGCCAGCAGTACGGGTTGGAGCTCCTACGAGCAGTACTTC. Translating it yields CASSTGWSSYEQYF.